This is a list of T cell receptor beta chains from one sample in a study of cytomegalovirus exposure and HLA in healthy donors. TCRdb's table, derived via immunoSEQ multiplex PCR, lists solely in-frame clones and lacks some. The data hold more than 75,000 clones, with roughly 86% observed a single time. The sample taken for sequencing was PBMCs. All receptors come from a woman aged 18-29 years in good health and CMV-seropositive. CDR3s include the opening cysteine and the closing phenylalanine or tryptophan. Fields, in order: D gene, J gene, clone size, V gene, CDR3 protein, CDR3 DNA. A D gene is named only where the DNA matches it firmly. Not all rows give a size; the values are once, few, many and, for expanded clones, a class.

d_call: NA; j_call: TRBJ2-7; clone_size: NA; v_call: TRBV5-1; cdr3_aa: CASSGLRNYEQYF; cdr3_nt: TGCGCCAGCAGCGGTCTACGTAACTACGAGCAGTACTTC
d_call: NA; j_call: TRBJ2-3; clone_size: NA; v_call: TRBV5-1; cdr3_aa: CASTWTIAGSTDTQYF; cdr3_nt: TGCGCCAGCACCTGGACTATAGCCGGCTCCACAGATACGCAGTATTTT
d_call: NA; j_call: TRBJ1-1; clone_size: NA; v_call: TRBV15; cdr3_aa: CATRIAREMAEAFF; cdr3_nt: TGTGCCACCAGGATAGCAAGGGAGATGGCTGAAGCTTTCTTT
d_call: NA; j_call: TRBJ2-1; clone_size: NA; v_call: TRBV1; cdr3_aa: CTSSPPGLATSNEQFF; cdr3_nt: TGCACCAGCAGCCCCCCGGGACTAGCGACGTCCAATGAGCAGTTCTTC
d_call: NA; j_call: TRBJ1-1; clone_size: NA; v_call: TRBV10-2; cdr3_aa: CASKGMGANTEAFF; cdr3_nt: TGCGCCAGCAAGGGGATGGGGGCTAACACTGAAGCTTTCTTT
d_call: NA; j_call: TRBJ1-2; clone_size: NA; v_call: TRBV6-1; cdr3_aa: CASSEASYGYTF; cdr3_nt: TGTGCCAGCAGTGAAGCGAGCTATGGCTACACCTTC
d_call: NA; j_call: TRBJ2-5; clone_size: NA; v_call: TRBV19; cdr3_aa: CASSIVTRGAQETQYF; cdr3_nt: TGTGCCAGTAGTATCGTAACTCGGGGGGCCCAAGAGACCCAGTACTTC
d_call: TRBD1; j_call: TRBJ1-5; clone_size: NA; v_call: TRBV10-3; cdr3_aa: CAISGDSLNQPQHF; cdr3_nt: TGTGCCATCAGTGGGGACAGCCTCAATCAGCCCCAGCATTTT
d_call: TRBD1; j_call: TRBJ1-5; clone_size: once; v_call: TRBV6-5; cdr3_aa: CASSGTGNQPQHF; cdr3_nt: TGTGCCAGCTCCGGGACAGGGAATCAGCCCCAGCATTTT
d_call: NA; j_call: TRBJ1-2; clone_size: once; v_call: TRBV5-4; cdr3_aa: CASSLVTANYGYTF; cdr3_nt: TGTGCCAGCAGCTTGGTCACAGCTAACTATGGCTACACCTTC
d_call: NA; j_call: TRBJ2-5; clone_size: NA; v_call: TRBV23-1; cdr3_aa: CASSQSLDLLEETQYF; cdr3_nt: TGCGCCAGCAGTCAATCACTGGATCTCCTAGAAGAGACCCAGTACTTC
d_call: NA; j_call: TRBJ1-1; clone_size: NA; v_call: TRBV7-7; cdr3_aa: CASSLTPNTEAFF; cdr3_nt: TGTGCTAGCAGTCTGACACCGAACACTGAAGCTTTCTTT
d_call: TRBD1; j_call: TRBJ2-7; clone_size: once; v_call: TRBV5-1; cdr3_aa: CASSPDRGPYEQYF; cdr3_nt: TGCGCCAGCAGCCCGGACAGGGGGCCCTACGAGCAGTACTTC
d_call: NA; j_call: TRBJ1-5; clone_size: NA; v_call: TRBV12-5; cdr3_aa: CASAPWEGNQPQHF; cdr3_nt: TGTGCTAGTGCCCCCTGGGAGGGTAATCAGCCCCAGCATTTT
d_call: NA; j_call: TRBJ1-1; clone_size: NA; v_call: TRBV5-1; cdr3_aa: CASSLATGLPEAFF; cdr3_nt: TGCGCCAGCAGCCTTGCGACAGGTTTACCTGAAGCTTTCTTT
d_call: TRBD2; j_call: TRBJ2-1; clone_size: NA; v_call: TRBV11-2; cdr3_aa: CASSPRLAGSYNEQFF; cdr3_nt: TGTGCCAGCAGCCCACGGTTAGCGGGCTCCTACAATGAGCAGTTCTTC
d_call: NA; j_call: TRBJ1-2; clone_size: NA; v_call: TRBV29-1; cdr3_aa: CSVEGTGSLLYGYTF; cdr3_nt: TGCAGCGTTGAAGGCACAGGATCCCTCCTCTATGGCTACACCTTC
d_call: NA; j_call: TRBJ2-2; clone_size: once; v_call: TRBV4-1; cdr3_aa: CASTEIPPGELFF; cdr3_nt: TGCGCCAGCACAGAAATCCCGCCCGGGGAGCTGTTTTTT
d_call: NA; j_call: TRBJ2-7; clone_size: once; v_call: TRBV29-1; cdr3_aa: CSVVEVNEQYF; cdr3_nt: TGCAGCGTTGTTGAGGTAAACGAGCAGTACTTC
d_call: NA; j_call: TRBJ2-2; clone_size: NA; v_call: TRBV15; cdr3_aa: CATSTVRAAGELFF; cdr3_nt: TGTGCCACCAGCACCGTCAGGGCGGCCGGGGAGCTGTTTTTT
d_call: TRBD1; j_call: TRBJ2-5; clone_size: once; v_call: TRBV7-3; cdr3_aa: CASSLDREETQYF; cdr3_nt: TGTGCCAGCAGCCTGGACAGGGAAGAGACCCAGTACTTC
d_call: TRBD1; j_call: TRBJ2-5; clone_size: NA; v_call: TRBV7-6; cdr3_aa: CASRPGQGVRETQYF; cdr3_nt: TGTGCCAGCAGGCCGGGACAGGGAGTTAGGGAGACCCAGTACTTC
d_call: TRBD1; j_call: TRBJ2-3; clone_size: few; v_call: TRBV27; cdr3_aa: CASSTRDRRRADTQYF; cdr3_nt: TGTGCCAGCAGTACACGGGACAGGAGAAGGGCAGATACGCAGTATTTT
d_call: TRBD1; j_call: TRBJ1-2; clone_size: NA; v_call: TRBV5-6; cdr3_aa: CASSLLPGQQNYGYTF; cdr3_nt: TGTGCCAGCAGCTTACTCCCGGGACAGCAAAACTATGGCTACACCTTC
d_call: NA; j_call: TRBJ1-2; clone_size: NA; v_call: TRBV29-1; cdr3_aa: CSVRGYDYGYTF; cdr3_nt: TGCAGCGTTCGAGGGTACGACTATGGCTACACCTTC
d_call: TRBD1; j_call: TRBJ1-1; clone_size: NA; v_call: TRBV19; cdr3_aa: CASSKRTGQGEAFF; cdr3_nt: TGTGCCAGTAGTAAACGGACAGGGCAGGGTGAAGCTTTCTTT
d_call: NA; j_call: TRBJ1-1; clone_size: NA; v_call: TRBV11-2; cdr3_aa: CASSLKQGTEAFF; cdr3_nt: TGTGCCAGCAGCTTAAAACAGGGCACTGAAGCTTTCTTT
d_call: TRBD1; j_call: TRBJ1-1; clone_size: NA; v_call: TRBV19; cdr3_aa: CASSANPGQPGVMNTEAFF; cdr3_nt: TGTGCCAGCTCCGCTAACCCGGGACAGCCGGGGGTTATGAACACTGAAGCTTTCTTT
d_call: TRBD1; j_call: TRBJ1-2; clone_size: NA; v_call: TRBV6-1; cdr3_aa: CATSPTGNYGYTF; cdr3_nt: TGTGCCACCTCCCCGACAGGGAATTATGGCTACACCTTC
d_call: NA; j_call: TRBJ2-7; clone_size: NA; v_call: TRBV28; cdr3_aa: CASTPGPLAYEQYF; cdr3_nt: TGTGCCAGCACCCCCGGTCCCCTGGCCTACGAGCAGTACTTC
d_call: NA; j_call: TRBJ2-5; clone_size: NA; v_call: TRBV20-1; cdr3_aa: CSASSEETQYF; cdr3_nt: TGCAGTGCTTCCTCCGAGGAGACCCAGTACTTC
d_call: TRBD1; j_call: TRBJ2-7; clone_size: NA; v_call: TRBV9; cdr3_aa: CASSPWDRGESEQYF; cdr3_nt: TGTGCCAGCAGCCCTTGGGACAGGGGAGAATCCGAGCAGTACTTC
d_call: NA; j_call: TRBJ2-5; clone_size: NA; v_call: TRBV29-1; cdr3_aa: CSVENSQETQYF; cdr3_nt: TGCAGCGTTGAGAATAGCCAAGAGACCCAGTACTTC
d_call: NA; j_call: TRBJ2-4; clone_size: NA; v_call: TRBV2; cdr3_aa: CASRQGSFTNIQYF; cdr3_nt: TGTGCCAGCAGGCAGGGGAGTTTTACGAACATTCAGTACTTC
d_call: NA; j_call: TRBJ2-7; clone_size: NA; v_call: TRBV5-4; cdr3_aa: CASKNYGSGVYEQYF; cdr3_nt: TGTGCCAGTAAGAACTATGGAAGCGGAGTCTACGAGCAGTACTTC
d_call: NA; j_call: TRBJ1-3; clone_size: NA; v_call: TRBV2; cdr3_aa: CASTSQGTIAGNTIYF; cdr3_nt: TGTGCCAGCACATCCCAGGGGACCATCGCGGGAAACACCATATATTTT
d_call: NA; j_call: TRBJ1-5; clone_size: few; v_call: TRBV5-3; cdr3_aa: CARSLATGFQPQHF; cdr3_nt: TGTGCCAGAAGCTTGGCCACAGGGTTTCAGCCCCAGCATTTT
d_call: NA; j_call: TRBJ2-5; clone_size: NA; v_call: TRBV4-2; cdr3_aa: CASSSGRGETQYF; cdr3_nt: TGTGCCAGCAGCTCCGGCCGGGGGGAGACCCAGTACTTC
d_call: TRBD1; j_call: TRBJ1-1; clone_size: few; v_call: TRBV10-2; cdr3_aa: CASSPRDRGHTEAFF; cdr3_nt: TGCGCCAGCAGTCCTCGGGACAGGGGGCACACTGAAGCTTTCTTT
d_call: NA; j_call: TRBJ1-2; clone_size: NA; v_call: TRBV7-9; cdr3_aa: CASSLSGVGYGYTF; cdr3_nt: TGTGCCAGCAGCTTATCGGGGGTAGGCTATGGCTACACCTTC
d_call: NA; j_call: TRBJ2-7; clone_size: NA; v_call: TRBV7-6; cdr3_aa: CASSLLQGDLGEQYF; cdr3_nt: TGTGCCAGCAGCTTACTACAGGGCGACTTGGGGGAGCAGTACTTC
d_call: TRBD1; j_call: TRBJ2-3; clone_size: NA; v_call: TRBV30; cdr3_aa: CAWSRDRDTDTQYF; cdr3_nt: TGTGCCTGGAGCCGGGACAGAGACACAGATACGCAGTATTTT
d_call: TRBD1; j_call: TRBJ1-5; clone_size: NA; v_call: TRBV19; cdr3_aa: CASLDRDRGRQPQHF; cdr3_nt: TGTGCCAGCTTGGACCGGGACAGGGGTAGGCAGCCCCAGCATTTT
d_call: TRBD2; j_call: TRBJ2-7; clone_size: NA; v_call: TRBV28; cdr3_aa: CASSHALAGLYEQYF; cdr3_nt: TGTGCCAGCAGTCACGCACTAGCGGGCCTCTACGAGCAGTACTTC
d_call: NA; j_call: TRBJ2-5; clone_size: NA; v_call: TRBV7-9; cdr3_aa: CASSFISTGQETQYF; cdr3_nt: TGTGCCAGCAGCTTTATCTCGACGGGGCAAGAGACCCAGTACTTC
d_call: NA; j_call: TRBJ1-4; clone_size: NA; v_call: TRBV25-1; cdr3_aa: CASSTRGGSATNEKLFF; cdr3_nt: TGTGCCAGCAGTACAAGAGGCGGCAGTGCAACTAATGAAAAACTGTTTTTT
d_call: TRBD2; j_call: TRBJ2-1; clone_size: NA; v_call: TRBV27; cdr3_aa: CASSFAGGSNEQFF; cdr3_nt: TGTGCCAGCAGTTTCGCTGGCGGGAGTAATGAGCAGTTCTTC
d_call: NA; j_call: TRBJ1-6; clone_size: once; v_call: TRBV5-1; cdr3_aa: CASSLGTENSPLHF; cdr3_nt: TGCGCCAGCAGCTTGGGGACAGAGAATTCACCCCTCCACTTT
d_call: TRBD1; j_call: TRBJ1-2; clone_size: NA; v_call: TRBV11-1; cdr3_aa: CASSRNRGMDYGYTF; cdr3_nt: TGTGCCAGCAGCCGTAACAGGGGGATGGACTATGGCTACACCTTC
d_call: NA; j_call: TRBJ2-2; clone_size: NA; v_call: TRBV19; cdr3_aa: CASSIDLRELFF; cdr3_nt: TGTGCCAGTAGTATAGATCTAAGGGAGCTGTTTTTT
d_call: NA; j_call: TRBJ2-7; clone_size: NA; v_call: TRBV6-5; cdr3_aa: CASGILGQETSEQYF; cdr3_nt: TGTGCCAGCGGGATTTTAGGACAGGAGACTAGTGAGCAGTACTTC
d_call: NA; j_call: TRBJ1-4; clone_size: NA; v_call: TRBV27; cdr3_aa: CASSLSDRKNEKLFF; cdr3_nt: TGTGCCAGCAGTTTATCGGACAGAAAAAATGAAAAACTGTTTTTT
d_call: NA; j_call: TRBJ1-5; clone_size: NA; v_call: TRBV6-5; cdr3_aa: CASSPDSSNQPQHF; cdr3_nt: TGTGCCAGCAGCCCGGACAGTAGCAATCAGCCCCAGCATTTT
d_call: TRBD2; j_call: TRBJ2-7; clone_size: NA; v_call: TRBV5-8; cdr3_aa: CASSYTGTSRFQQYF; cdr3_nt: TGTGCCAGCAGCTACACCGGGACTAGTCGCTTCCAGCAGTACTTC
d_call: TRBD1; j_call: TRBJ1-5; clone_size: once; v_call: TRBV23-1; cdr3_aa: CASSHSDRGLEGPQHF; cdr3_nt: TGCGCCAGCAGTCACTCGGACAGGGGGCTCGAGGGGCCCCAGCATTTT
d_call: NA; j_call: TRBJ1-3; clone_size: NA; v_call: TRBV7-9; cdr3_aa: CASSFSGADGNTIYF; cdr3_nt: TGTGCCAGCAGCTTTTCAGGGGCCGATGGAAACACCATATATTTT
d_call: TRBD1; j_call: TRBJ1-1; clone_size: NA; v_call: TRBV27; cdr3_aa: CASSLLAPTGGTTEAFF; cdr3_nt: TGTGCCAGCAGTTTATTAGCTCCGACAGGGGGGACCACTGAAGCTTTCTTT
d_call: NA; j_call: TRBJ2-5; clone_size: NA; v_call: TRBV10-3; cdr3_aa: CAISKRGDETQYF; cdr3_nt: TGTGCCATCAGTAAAAGGGGTGACGAGACCCAGTACTTC
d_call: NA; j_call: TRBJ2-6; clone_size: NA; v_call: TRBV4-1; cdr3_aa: CASSQGPGAGANVLTF; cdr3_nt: TGCGCCAGCAGCCAGGGACCAGGGGCTGGGGCCAACGTCCTGACTTTC